This TCR beta chain was identified in a study of blood T cell repertoires in COVID-19. As for the study in general: Whether acute or convalescent, the COVID-19 samples came from the United States, Italy and Spain. In each case, the material was cDNA or gDNA derived from T cells, B-cell-depleted T cells, or PBMCs.

The CDR3 loop spans 16 amino acids. Looked up from germline, CDR1 is SGHTS and CDR2 is YDEGEE. After removal of 0 bases from V and 1 base from J, the junction contained 2 bases not matched to a gene. Original analysis: Researchers report that nucleated cell counts were estimated from reference gene primer amplification. This table comes from immunoSEQ multiplex PCR, and its TCRdb copy is limited to in-frame clones, with some not included. V, J and clone size derive from that table, while D and trimming were established from the DNA sequence. The profile shows approximately 140,000 clones, 87% of them singletons.

This TCR came from a woman in her sixties with active or convalescent COVID-19. Sequencing input: peripheral blood. The gene calls are TRBV5-8 and TRBJ1-5, with TRBD1 matching over 9 bases. This CDR3 is CASSLGTGASNQPQHF. In DNA form, the CDR3 reads TGTGCCAGCAGCTTGGGGACAGGGGCGAGCAATCAGCCCCAGCATTTT.